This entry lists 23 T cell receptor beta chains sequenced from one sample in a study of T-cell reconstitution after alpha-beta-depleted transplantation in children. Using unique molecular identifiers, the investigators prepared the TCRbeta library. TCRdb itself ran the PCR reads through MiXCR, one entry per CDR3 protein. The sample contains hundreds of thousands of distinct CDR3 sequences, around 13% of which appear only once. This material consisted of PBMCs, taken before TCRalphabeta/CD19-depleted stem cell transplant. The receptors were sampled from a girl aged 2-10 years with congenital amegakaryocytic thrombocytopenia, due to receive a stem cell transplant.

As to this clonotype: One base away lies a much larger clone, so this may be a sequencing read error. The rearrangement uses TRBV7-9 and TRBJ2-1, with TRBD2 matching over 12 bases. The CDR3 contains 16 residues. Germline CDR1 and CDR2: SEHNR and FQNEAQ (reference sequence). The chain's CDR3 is CASSLGMTSGSPEQSF. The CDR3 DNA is TGTGCCAGCAGCTTAGGAATGACTAGCGGGAGTCCTGAGCAGTCCTTC.

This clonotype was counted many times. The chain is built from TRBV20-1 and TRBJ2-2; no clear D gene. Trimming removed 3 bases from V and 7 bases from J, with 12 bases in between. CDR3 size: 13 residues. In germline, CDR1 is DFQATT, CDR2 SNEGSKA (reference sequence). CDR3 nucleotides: TGCAGTGCTAGGCACCCCACAGACGGGGAGCTGTTTTTT. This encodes CSARHPTDGELFF.

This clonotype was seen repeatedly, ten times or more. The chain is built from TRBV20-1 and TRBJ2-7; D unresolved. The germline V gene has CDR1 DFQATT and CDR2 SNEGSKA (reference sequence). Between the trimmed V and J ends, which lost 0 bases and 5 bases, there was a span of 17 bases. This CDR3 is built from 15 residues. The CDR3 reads CSARDRGPHANEQYF. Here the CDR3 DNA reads TGCAGTGCTAGAGATCGAGGTCCCCACGCGAACGAGCAGTACTTC.

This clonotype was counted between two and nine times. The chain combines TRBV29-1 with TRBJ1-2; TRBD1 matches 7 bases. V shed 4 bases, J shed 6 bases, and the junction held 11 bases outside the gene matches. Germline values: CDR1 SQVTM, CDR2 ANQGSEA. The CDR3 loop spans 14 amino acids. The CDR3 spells CSVGGGGDSHGYTF. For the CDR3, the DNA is TGCAGCGTTGGCGGGGGTGGGGACAGCCATGGCTACACCTTC.

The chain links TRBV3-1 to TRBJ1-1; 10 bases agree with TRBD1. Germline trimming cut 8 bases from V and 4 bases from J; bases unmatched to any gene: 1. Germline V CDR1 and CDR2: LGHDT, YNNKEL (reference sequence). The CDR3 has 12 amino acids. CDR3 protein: CASRQGATEAFF. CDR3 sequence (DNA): TGTGCCAGCCGACAGGGGGCCACTGAAGCTTTCTTT.

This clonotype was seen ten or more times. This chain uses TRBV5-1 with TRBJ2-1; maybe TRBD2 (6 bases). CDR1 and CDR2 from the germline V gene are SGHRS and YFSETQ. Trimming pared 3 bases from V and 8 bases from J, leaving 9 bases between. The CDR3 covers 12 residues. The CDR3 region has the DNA TGCGCCAGCAGCTACGGGAGTCATGAGCAGTTCTTC. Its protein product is CASSYGSHEQFF. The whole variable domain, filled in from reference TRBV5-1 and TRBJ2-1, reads KAGVTQTPRYLIKTRGQQVTLSCSPISGHRSVSWYQQTPGQGLQFLFEYFSETQRNKGNFPGRFSGRQFSNSRSEMNVSTLELGDSALYLCASSYGSHEQFFGPGTRLTVL.

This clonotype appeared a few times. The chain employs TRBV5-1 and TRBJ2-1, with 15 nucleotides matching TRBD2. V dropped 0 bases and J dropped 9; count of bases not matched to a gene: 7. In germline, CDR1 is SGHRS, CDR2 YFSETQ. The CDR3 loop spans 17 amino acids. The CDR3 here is CASSLGGLAGGPLEQFF. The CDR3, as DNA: TGCGCCAGCAGCTTGGGCGGACTAGCGGGAGGGCCTCTTGAGCAGTTCTTC.

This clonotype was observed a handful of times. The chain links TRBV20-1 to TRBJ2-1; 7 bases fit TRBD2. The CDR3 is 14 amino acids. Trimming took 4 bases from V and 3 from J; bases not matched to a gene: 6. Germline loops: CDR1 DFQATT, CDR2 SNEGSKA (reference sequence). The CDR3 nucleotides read TGCAGTGCTACGACTAGCCGAAACTACAATGAGCAGTTCTTC. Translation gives CSATTSRNYNEQFF.

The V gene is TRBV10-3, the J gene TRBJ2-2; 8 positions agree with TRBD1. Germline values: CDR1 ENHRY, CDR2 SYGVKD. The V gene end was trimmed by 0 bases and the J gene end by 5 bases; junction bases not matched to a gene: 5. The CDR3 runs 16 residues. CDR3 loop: CAISESATGETGELFF. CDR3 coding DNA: TGTGCCATCAGTGAGTCAGCGACAGGGGAAACCGGGGAGCTGTTTTTT.

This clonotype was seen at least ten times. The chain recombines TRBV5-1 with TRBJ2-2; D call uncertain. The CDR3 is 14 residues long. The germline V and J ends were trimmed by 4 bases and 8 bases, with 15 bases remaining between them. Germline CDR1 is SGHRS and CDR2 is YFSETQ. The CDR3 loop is CASSQRRIPGELFF. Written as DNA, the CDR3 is TGCGCCAGCAGCCAACGCCGCATTCCGGGGGAGCTGTTTTTT. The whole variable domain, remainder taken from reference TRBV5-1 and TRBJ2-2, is KAGVTQTPRYLIKTRGQQVTLSCSPISGHRSVSWYQQTPGQGLQFLFEYFSETQRNKGNFPGRFSGRQFSNSRSEMNVSTLELGDSALYLCASSQRRIPGELFFGEGSRLTVL.

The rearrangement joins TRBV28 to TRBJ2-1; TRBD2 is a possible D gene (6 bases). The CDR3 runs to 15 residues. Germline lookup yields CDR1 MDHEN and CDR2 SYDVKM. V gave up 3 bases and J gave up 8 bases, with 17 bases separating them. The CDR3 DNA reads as TGTGCCAGCAGTTTCGGCGGGAAAGATTATGATGAGCAGTTCTTC. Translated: CASSFGGKDYDEQFF. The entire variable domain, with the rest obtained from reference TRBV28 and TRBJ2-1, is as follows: DVKVTQSSRYLVKRTGEKVFLECVQDMDHENMFWYRQDPGLGLRLIYFSYDVKMKEKGDIPEGYSVSREKKERFSLILESASTNQTSMYLCASSFGGKDYDEQFFGPGTRLTVL.

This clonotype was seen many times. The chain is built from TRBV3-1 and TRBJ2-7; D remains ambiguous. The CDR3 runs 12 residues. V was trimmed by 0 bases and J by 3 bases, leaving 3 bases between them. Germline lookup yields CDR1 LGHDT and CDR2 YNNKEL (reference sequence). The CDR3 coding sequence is TGTGCCAGCAGCCAAGAAGTCTACGAGCAGTACTTC. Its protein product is CASSQEVYEQYF.

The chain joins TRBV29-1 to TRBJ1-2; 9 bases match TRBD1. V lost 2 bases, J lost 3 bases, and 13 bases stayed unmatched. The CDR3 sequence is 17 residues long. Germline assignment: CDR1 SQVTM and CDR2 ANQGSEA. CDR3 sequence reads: CSVEKRDRAVAYYGYTF. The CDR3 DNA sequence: TGCAGCGTTGAAAAAAGGGACAGGGCGGTGGCCTACTATGGCTACACCTTC.

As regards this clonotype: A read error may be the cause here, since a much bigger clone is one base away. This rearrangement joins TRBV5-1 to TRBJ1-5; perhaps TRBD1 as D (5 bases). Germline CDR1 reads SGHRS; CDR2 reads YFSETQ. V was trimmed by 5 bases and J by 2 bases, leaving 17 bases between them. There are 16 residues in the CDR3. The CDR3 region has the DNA TGCGCCAGCAGAGACATCAGGGTTCTTCGCAATCAGCCCCAGCATTTT. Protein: CASRDIRVLRNQPQHF.

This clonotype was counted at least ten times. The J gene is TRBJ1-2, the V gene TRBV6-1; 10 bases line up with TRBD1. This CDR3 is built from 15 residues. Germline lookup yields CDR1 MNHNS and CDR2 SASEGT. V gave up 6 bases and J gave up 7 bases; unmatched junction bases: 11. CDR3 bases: TGTGCCAGCAGCAAATTTGACAGGGGGCGGAGTGGCTACACCTTC. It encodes CASSKFDRGRSGYTF.

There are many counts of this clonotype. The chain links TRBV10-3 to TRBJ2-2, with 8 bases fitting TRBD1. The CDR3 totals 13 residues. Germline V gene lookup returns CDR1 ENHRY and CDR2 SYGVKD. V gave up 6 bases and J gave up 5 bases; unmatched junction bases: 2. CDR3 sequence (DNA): TGTGCCATCAGAACAGGGGGAACCGGGGAGCTGTTTTTT. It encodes CAIRTGGTGELFF.

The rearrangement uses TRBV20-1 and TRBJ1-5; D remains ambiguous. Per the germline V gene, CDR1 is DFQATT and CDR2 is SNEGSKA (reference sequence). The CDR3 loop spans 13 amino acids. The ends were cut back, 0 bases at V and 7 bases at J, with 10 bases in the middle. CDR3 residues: CSARDRLLQPQHF. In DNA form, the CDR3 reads TGCAGTGCTAGAGACAGGTTACTCCAGCCCCAGCATTTT.

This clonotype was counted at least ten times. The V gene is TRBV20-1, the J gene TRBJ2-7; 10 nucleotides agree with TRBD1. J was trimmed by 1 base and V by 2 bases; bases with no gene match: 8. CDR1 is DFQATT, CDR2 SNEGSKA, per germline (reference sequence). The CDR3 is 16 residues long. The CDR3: CSARSRDRGFSYEQYF. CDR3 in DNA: TGCAGTGCTAGATCCCGGGACAGGGGTTTTTCCTACGAGCAGTACTTC.

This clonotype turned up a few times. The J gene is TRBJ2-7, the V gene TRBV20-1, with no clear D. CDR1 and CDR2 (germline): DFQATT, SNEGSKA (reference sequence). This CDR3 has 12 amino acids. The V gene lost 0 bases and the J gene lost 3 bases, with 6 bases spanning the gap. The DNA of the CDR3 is TGCAGTGCTAGAGACAAAAACTACGAGCAGTACTTC. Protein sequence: CSARDKNYEQYF.

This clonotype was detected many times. CDR3 bases: TGTGCCACCAGTGAGGGTGACACTGAAGCTTTCTTT. It codes for CATSEGDTEAFF. This chain links TRBV24-1 with TRBJ1-1; unclear D gene. Germline CDR1 KGHDR, CDR2 SFDVKD. The CDR3 is 12 residues long. V lost 4 bases to trimming and J lost 3 bases, with 5 bases between them.

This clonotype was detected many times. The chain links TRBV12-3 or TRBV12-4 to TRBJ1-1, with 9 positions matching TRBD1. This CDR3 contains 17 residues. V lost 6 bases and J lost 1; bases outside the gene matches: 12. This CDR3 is CASRNRDRVSQNTEAFF. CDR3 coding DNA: TGTGCCAGCAGGAACCGGGACAGGGTTTCCCAGAACACTGAAGCTTTCTTT.

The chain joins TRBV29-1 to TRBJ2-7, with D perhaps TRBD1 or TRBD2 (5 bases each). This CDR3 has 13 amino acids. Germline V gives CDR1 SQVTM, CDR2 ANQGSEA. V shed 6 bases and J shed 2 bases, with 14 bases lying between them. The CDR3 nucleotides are TGCAGCGTCGAAACCGGGGCCCCCTACGAGCAGTACTTC. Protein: CSVETGAPYEQYF.

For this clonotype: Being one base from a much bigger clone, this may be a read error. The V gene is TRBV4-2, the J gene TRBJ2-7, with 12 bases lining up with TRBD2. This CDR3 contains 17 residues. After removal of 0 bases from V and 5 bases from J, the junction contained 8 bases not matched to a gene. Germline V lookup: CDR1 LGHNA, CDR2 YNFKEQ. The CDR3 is CASSQDVRLAGVHEQYF. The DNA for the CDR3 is TGTGCCAGCAGCCAAGACGTAAGACTAGCGGGAGTCCACGAGCAGTACTTC.